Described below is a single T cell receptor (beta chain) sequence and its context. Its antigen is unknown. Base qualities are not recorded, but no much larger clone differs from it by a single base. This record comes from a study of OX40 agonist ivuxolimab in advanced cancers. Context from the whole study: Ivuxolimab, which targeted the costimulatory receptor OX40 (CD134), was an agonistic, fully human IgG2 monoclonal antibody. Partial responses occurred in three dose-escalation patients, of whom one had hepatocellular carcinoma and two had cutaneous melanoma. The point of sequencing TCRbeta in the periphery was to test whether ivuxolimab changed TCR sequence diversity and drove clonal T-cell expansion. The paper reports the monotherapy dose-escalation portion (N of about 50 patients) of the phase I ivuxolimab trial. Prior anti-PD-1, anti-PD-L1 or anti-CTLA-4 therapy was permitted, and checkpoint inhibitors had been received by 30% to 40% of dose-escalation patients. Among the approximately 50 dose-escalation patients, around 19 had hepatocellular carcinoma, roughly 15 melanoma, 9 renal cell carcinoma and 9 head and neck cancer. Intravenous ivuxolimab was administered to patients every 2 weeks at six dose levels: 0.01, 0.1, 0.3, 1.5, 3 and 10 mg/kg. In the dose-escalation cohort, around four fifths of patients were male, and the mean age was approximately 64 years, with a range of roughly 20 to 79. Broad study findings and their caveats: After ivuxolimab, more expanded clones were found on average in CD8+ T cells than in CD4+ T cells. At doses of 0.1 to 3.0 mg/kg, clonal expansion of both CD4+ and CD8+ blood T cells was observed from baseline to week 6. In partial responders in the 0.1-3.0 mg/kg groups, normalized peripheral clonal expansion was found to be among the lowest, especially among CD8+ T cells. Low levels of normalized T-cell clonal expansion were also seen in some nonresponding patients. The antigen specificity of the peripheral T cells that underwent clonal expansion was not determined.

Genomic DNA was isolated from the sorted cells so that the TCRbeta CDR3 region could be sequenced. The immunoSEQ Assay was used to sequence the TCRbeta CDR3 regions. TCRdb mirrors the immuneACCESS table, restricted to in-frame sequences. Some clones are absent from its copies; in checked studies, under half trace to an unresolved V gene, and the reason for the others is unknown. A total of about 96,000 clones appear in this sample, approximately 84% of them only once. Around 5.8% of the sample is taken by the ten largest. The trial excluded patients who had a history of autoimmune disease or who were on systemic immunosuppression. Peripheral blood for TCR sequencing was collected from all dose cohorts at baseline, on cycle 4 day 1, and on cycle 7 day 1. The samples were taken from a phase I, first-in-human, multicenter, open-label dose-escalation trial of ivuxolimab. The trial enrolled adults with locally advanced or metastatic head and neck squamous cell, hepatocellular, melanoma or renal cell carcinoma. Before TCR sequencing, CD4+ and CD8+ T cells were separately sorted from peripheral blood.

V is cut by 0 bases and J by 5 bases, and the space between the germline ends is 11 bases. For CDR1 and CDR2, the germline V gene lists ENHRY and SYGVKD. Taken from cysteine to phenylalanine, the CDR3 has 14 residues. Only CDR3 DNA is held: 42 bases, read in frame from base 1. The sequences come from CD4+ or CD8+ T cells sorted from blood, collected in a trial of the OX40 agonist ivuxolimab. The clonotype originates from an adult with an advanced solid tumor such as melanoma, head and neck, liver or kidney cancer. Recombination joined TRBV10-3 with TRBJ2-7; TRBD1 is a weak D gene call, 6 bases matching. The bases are TGTGCCATCAGTGAGTCTCAAGGGGGAAACGAGCAGTACTTC. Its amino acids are CAISESQGGNEQYF.